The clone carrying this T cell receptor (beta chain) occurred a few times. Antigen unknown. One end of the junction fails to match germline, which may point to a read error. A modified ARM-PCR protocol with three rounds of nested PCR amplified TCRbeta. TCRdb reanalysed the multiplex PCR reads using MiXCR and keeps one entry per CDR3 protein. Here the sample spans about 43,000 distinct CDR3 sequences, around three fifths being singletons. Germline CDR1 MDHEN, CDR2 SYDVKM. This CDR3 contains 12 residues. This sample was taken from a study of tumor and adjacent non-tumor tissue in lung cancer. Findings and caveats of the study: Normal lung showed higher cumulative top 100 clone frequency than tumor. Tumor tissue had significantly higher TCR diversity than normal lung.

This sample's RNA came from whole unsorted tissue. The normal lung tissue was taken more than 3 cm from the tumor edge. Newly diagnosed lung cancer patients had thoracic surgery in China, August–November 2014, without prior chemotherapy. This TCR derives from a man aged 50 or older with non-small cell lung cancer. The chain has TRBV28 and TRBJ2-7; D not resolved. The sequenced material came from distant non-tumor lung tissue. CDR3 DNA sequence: TGTGCCAGCAATTTAGAATCCCACGAGCAGTACTTC. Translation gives CASNLESHEQYF.